This T cell receptor (beta chain) is drawn from a study of control samples from healthy donors and cancer patients. CDR1 is MNHNS and CDR2 is SASEGT in the germline V gene. The CDR3 is 19 amino acids. V was pared by 3 bases and J by 7 bases, with 18 bases of the junction left unmatched. TCRdb keeps only in-frame clones here, not all; method: immunoSEQ multiplex PCR. The repertoire has around 110,000 clones, approximately 93% of them found once; the top ten carry more than 2%. The TCR sequence derives from a man aged 30 to 45 in good health. This chain joins TRBV6-1 and TRBJ2-1, with 10 bases lining up with TRBD2. The material sequenced was blood. The CDR3 region is CASSDPPRGLAGVSNEQFF. The CDR3 DNA reads TGTGCCAGCAGTGACCCCCCCCGGGGGCTAGCGGGGGTGTCGAATGAGCAGTTCTTC.